This T cell receptor (beta chain) was profiled in a study of CD8 T cells in Susac syndrome. Study-level points and caveats: As the study acknowledged, the number of individuals who were part of its TCR sequencing and HLA analysis was relatively small.

About this clonotype itself: The antigen is undetermined.

Sequencing of TCR beta was carried out in blood CD8+ and CD4+ T cells. TEMRA cells were enriched by FACS, while CD8+ and CD4+ T cells were obtained through a negative isolation that was performed magnetically. The authors reverse transcribed about 0.5 to 1 ug RNA with random hexamers. Amplification of TCR beta CDR3 spanned 54 Vbeta and 13 Jbeta via immunoSEQ multiplex PCR. TCRdb processed the immunoSEQ multiplex PCR reads anew with MiXCR; each CDR3 protein has one entry. The repertoire holds around 190,000 distinct CDR3 sequences, with 90% to 95% as singletons. The V end lost 6 bases, the J end lost 10 bases, and 22 bases lay between the germline ends. CDR3 length: 14 amino acids. CDR1 SQVTM and CDR2 ANQGSEA come from the germline V gene.

Sequencing used CD4+ T cells from PBMCs. This sequence was found in a human donor in good health. The V and J genes are TRBV29-1 and TRBJ2-1; D is possibly TRBD2 (6 bases). The CDR3 nucleotides are TGCAGCGTCGCAGCGGGCCAGGATTTCGGGGAGCAGTTCTTC. This encodes CSVAAGQDFGEQFF.